This T cell receptor beta chain was obtained from a study of Tregs in tolerant kidney transplant recipients. The junction had 15 bases not matched to a gene; V was cut back by 0 bases and J by 1 base. The germline V gene encodes CDR1 SGHNT and CDR2 YYREEE (reference sequence). The length of the CDR3 is 19 residues. Profiled with immunoSEQ multiplex PCR; TCRdb holds only in-frame clones, not every one. The top ten hold 0.7% of the sample, which has tens of thousands of clones, under 95% seen once. Overall study findings and caveats: This study did not directly address biological reproducibility.

This clone has only one observation. The antigen is not known. The source material was Tregs from blood. The V gene is TRBV5-4, the J gene TRBJ1-1, with TRBD1 matching over 7 bases. This receptor was taken from a human donor in good health. The CDR3 here is CASSLVKGANLKGNTEAFF. DNA for the CDR3: TGTGCCAGCAGCTTGGTAAAGGGGGCCAACCTCAAAGGGAACACTGAAGCTTTCTTT. Variable domain in full (rest from reference TRBV5-4 and TRBJ1-1): ETGVTQSPTHLIKTRGQQVTLRCSSQSGHNTVSWYQQALGQGPQFIFQYYREEENGRGNFPPRFSGLQFPNYSSELNVNALELDDSALYLCASSLVKGANLKGNTEAFFGQGTRLTVV.